The rows below give T cell receptor beta chains drawn from one sample of a study of T cell responses to AZD1222 COVID-19 vaccine. TCRdb's table, derived via immunoSEQ multiplex PCR, lists solely in-frame clones and lacks some. The data show approximately 110,000 clones, with around 89% seen just once and under 6.5% held by the top ten. The sample in question was peripheral blood, obtained 28 days after the second AZD1222 dose. These receptors originate from an adult who received the AZD1222 COVID-19 vaccine. Both conserved end residues are part of each CDR3. The D gene is left open where the match is weak. The size field is filled for only some rows; it gives once, few, many or a size class.

>once|-|TRBV18|TRBJ1-3
CASSPQRDSGNTIYF
TGTGCCAGCTCACCGCAGAGGGACTCTGGAAACACCATATATTTT
>few|-|TRBV7-6|TRBJ2-7
CASSLAGRKSSYEQYF
TGTGCCAGCAGCTTAGCGGGACGGAAGAGCTCCTACGAGCAGTACTTC
>-|-|TRBV5-8|TRBJ1-5
CASSPPGGGNQPQHF
TGTGCCAGCAGCCCGCCCGGGGGGGGCAATCAGCCCCAGCATTTT
>-|TRBD2|TRBV4-3|TRBJ2-7
CASSQDVAGGKSSYEQYF
TGCGCCAGCAGCCAAGACGTGGCGGGGGGAAAAAGCTCCTACGAGCAGTACTTC
>-|TRBD2|TRBV6-4|TRBJ2-1
CASSDSSSGGAGQFF
TGTGCCAGCAGTGACTCGTCTAGCGGGGGGGCCGGGCAGTTCTTC
>-|TRBD1|TRBV7-9|TRBJ2-7
CASSLGQGNEQYF
TGTGCCAGCAGCTTAGGACAGGGGAACGAGCAGTACTTC
>-|TRBD2|TRBV14|TRBJ2-5
CASSPSGTWETQYF
TGTGCCAGCAGCCCGAGCGGGACGTGGGAGACCCAGTACTTC
>-|-|TRBV3-1/TRBV3-2|TRBJ1-2
CASSQVRHGNGYTF
TGTGCCAGCAGCCAAGTTAGGCACGGGAATGGCTACACCTTC
>-|TRBD2|TRBV28|TRBJ2-2
CASSTGLALNTGELFF
TGTGCCAGCAGCACCGGACTAGCCCTGAACACCGGGGAGCTGTTTTTT
>-|-|TRBV6-1|TRBJ2-2
CASSEIGRWGATNTGELFF
TGTGCCAGCAGTGAAATCGGACGTTGGGGTGCCACGAACACCGGGGAGCTGTTTTTT
>once|TRBD1|TRBV28|TRBJ1-2
CASSFRDRALDGYTF
TGTGCCAGCAGTTTTAGGGACAGGGCCTTGGATGGCTACACCTTC
>-|TRBD1|TRBV6-5|TRBJ1-4
CASNLQGAYYEKLFF
TGTGCCAGCAATCTCCAGGGGGCGTACTATGAAAAACTGTTTTTT
>-|-|TRBV9|TRBJ2-3
CASSVEGSRTDTQYF
TGTGCCAGCAGCGTAGAAGGGAGCCGCACAGATACGCAGTATTTT
>-|-|TRBV10-3|TRBJ1-1
CAIRGGTWHTEAFF
TGTGCCATCAGGGGGGGCACCTGGCACACTGAAGCTTTCTTT
>-|-|TRBV12-5|TRBJ1-3
CASGLVLRSSGNTIYF
TGTGCTAGTGGTTTGGTACTAAGGAGCTCTGGAAACACCATATATTTT
>-|-|TRBV4-1|TRBJ1-4
CASSRGQLLSEKLFF
TGCGCCAGCAGCCGAGGACAGTTATTGAGTGAAAAACTGTTTTTT
>-|-|TRBV7-2|TRBJ1-1
CASSSVGEGTEAFF
TGTGCCAGCAGCTCAGTGGGCGAAGGCACTGAAGCTTTCTTT
>-|TRBD1|TRBV7-2|TRBJ2-1
CASSLGGQPYNEQFF
TGTGCCAGCAGCCTAGGGGGACAGCCTTACAATGAGCAGTTCTTC
>-|TRBD1|TRBV27|TRBJ1-2
CASSFGQGGGYTF
TGTGCCAGCAGTTTCGGACAGGGAGGGGGCTACACCTTC
>-|-|TRBV27|TRBJ1-5
CASSLSPAGNQPQHF
TGTGCCAGCAGTTTATCCCCCGCTGGGAATCAGCCCCAGCATTTT
>-|-|TRBV10-1|TRBJ1-6
CASNASPLHF
TGCGCCAGCAACGCCTCACCCCTCCACTTT
>-|-|TRBV12-3/TRBV12-4|TRBJ2-7
CASSSPGYGRQYF
TGTGCCAGCAGTTCCCCTGGGTACGGACGGCAGTACTTC
>-|-|TRBV1|TRBJ2-4
CTSSRNSGGAKNIQYF
TGCACCAGCAGCCGAAATAGCGGGGGGGCCAAAAACATTCAGTACTTC
>-|-|TRBV28|TRBJ1-3
CASERDNSGNTIYF
TGTGCCAGTGAGAGGGACAACTCTGGAAACACCATATATTTT
>-|TRBD1|TRBV7-2|TRBJ1-2
CASSFWTGSIRLGGYTF
TGTGCCAGCAGCTTTTGGACAGGGAGTATACGCCTGGGTGGCTACACCTTC
>-|-|TRBV10-3|TRBJ2-7
CAISDTGSGSYEQYF
TGTGCCATCAGTGATACAGGGAGTGGTTCCTACGAGCAGTACTTC
>-|TRBD1|TRBV4-2|TRBJ1-4
CASSQASGTGGIRREKLFF
TGTGCCAGCAGCCAAGCATCCGGGACAGGGGGCATAAGGCGAGAAAAACTGTTTTTT
>-|TRBD1|TRBV18|TRBJ1-6
CASSSLAGGGKTNSPLHF
TGTGCCAGCTCATCCCTTGCAGGAGGGGGCAAGACTAATTCACCCCTCCACTTT
>-|-|TRBV27|TRBJ1-1
CASSSWDANTEAFF
TGTGCCAGCAGTTCTTGGGATGCGAACACTGAAGCTTTCTTT
>-|-|TRBV3-1/TRBV3-2|TRBJ2-5
CASSQGAGEETQYF
TGTGCCAGCAGCCAAGGGGCAGGAGAAGAGACCCAGTACTTC
>-|TRBD1|TRBV3-1/TRBV3-2|TRBJ2-7
CASSQGQGASYEQYF
TGTGCCAGCAGCCAAGGGCAGGGGGCTTCCTACGAGCAGTACTTC
>-|TRBD2|TRBV18|TRBJ2-7
CASSPAGGSSYEQYF
TGTGCCAGCTCACCAGCAGGCGGGAGCTCCTACGAGCAGTACTTC
>-|TRBD2|TRBV7-2|TRBJ2-2
CASSLLGLAPGELFF
TGTGCCAGCAGCTTACTTGGACTAGCTCCCGGGGAGCTGTTTTTT
>few|TRBD1|TRBV7-2|TRBJ2-2
CASSLRGQGHGELFF
TGTGCCAGCAGCTTAAGGGGACAGGGCCACGGGGAGCTGTTTTTT
>-|-|TRBV5-4|TRBJ2-1
CASSQTGITYNEQFF
TGTGCCAGCAGCCAGACAGGCATTACGTACAATGAGCAGTTCTTC
>once|TRBD1|TRBV3-1/TRBV3-2|TRBJ1-1
CASSKGQGEAEAFF
TGTGCCAGCAGCAAAGGACAGGGGGAGGCTGAAGCTTTCTTT
>-|TRBD2|TRBV6-2/TRBV6-3|TRBJ2-2
CASSTRLAGVPGELFF
TGTGCCAGCAGCACAAGACTAGCGGGGGTCCCCGGGGAGCTGTTTTTT
>-|-|TRBV28|TRBJ1-5
CASKIWTDQPQHF
TGTGCCAGCAAAATCTGGACAGATCAGCCCCAGCATTTT
>-|-|TRBV12-3/TRBV12-4|TRBJ1-2
CASSFGGGYTF
TGTGCCAGCAGTTTTGGTGGGGGCTACACCTTC
>-|TRBD2|TRBV5-1|TRBJ2-1
CASSSSGASYNEQFF
TGCGCCAGCAGCTCTAGCGGGGCCTCCTACAATGAGCAGTTCTTC
>-|-|TRBV7-2|TRBJ2-3
CASSLRQSTDTQYF
TGTGCCAGCAGCTTAAGACAGAGCACAGATACGCAGTATTTT
>-|-|TRBV25-1|TRBJ1-2
CASSTEPYGYTF
TGTGCCAGCAGTACAGAACCCTATGGCTACACCTTC
>-|TRBD2|TRBV5-1|TRBJ2-1
CASSLEIAGGYNEQFF
TGCGCCAGCAGCTTGGAGATAGCGGGGGGTTACAATGAGCAGTTCTTC
>once|-|TRBV2|TRBJ1-4
CASSVEGKEKLFF
TGTGCCAGCAGTGTAGAGGGGAAGGAAAAACTGTTTTTT
>-|-|TRBV5-1|TRBJ2-5
CASSLQGQETQYF
TGCGCCAGCAGCTTACAGGGACAAGAGACCCAGTACTTC
>-|-|TRBV6-5|TRBJ1-6
CASSYSPGLGSPLHF
TGTGCCAGCAGTTACTCCCCAGGGCTCGGGTCACCCCTCCACTTT
>once|-|TRBV10-3|TRBJ2-3
CAIRRGSTDTQYF
TGTGCCATCAGGAGGGGAAGCACAGATACGCAGTATTTT
>-|TRBD1|TRBV12-5|TRBJ1-5
CASGQGQGNQPQHF
TGTGCTAGTGGACAAGGACAGGGGAATCAGCCCCAGCATTTT
>-|-|TRBV7-2|TRBJ2-1
CASSARYGDNEQFF
TGTGCCAGCAGCGCCCGGTACGGCGACAATGAGCAGTTCTTC
>-|-|TRBV27|TRBJ2-1
CASLVPSYNEQFF
TGTGCCAGTTTAGTGCCCTCCTACAATGAGCAGTTCTTC
>once|TRBD1|TRBV10-3|TRBJ1-1
CAIRGTENMNTEAFF
TGTGCCATCAGGGGGACAGAAAACATGAACACTGAAGCTTTCTTT
>-|-|TRBV15|TRBJ1-3
CATSRDRGNGNTIYF
TGTGCCACCAGCAGAGATAGAGGGAATGGAAACACCATATATTTT
>-|-|TRBV27|TRBJ1-3
CASSPANSGNTIYF
TGTGCCAGCAGCCCGGCGAACTCTGGAAACACCATATATTTT
>few|TRBD1|TRBV29-1|TRBJ1-4
CSVRTGANEKLFF
TGCAGCGTCCGGACAGGGGCAAATGAAAAACTGTTTTTT
>-|-|TRBV7-3|TRBJ1-6
CASSLGDRSPLHF
TGTGCCAGCAGCTTGGGGGATCGCTCACCCCTCCACTTT
>-|TRBD1|TRBV7-9|TRBJ1-1
CASSSQGTSNTEAFF
TGTGCCAGCAGCTCACAGGGGACCTCGAACACTGAAGCTTTCTTT
>-|-|TRBV7-2|TRBJ1-1
CASSFQENTEAFF
TGTGCCAGCAGCTTCCAGGAGAACACTGAAGCTTTCTTT